Below, 10 T cell receptor beta chains from the same sample are listed, as sequenced in a study of cytomegalovirus exposure and HLA in healthy donors. The PCR used 60 Vbeta and 13 Jbeta primers. TCRdb's copy holds only in-frame clones and misses some; the assay was immunoSEQ multiplex PCR. This sample has 150,000 to 200,000 clones; 75% occur once, and the top ten carry 4.9%. Sample: PBMCs. The receptors originated from a male donor in good health and CMV-seronegative.

This clone is a singleton in its sample. J is TRBJ1-3 and V is TRBV19; TRBD1 aligns across 7 bases. Germline trimming cut 4 bases from V and 0 bases from J; bases unmatched to any gene: 3. CDR3 length: 15 amino acids. Per the germline V gene, CDR1 is LNHDA and CDR2 is SQIVND (reference sequence). This CDR3 is CASSRGQSSGNTIYF. Here the CDR3 DNA reads TGTGCCAGTAGTAGGGGACAGAGCTCTGGAAACACCATATATTTT.

The V and J genes are TRBV7-2 and TRBJ2-1; TRBD2 matches 13 bases. The junction had 7 bases not matched to a gene; V was cut back by 5 bases and J by 6 bases. This CDR3 contains 16 residues. Germline CDR1 SGHTA, CDR2 FQGNSA. CDR3 DNA: TGTGCCAGCAGCCCGGTGGGACTAGCGGGACCCAATGAGCAGTTCTTC. Its protein is CASSPVGLAGPNEQFF.

The chain has TRBV4-1 and TRBJ2-1; D is possibly TRBD2 (5 bases). Trimming took off 4 bases at V and 4 bases at J, with 17 bases between the two ends. CDR1 is MGHRA, CDR2 YSYEKL, per germline. This CDR3 comprises 16 residues. CDR3 sequence reads: CASSPRAPRAYNEQFF. The CDR3 DNA follows: TGCGCCAGCAGCCCGAGGGCCCCTAGGGCTTACAATGAGCAGTTCTTC.

In this sample, this clone turned up a few times. J is TRBJ1-5 and V is TRBV14; 8 bases are shared with TRBD1. This CDR3 comprises 16 residues. Germline V lookup: CDR1 SGHDN, CDR2 FVKESK. V lost 1 base and J lost 4; bases outside the gene matches: 6. CDR3 amino acids: CASSQGGTGRNQPQHF. The CDR3 nucleotides read TGTGCCAGCAGCCAAGGTGGGACAGGAAGGAATCAGCCCCAGCATTTT.

This chain links TRBV7-9 with TRBJ1-4; TRBD1 might be the D (6 bases). Germline values: CDR1 SEHNR, CDR2 FQNEAQ (reference sequence). This CDR3 region has 16 residues. V shed 5 bases and J shed 7 bases, with 20 bases lying between them. The CDR3 protein is CASSLKGLGAVEKLFF. CDR3 DNA: TGTGCCAGCAGCCTCAAAGGGTTGGGGGCGGTTGAAAAACTGTTTTTT.

The gene calls are TRBV7-3 and TRBJ2-3; TRBD2 matches at 9 bases. V dropped 4 bases and J dropped 0; count of bases not matched to a gene: 5. CDR1 is SGHTA and CDR2 is FQGTGA in the germline V gene. The CDR3 is 16 residues long. This CDR3 is CASSSWTSDSTDTQYF. CDR3 sequence (DNA): TGTGCCAGCAGCTCTTGGACTAGCGATAGCACAGATACGCAGTATTTT.

The chain's CDR3 is CASSRTAGTGELFF. The CDR3 bases are TGCGCCAGCAGTCGGACAGCCGGAACCGGGGAGCTGTTTTTT. The chain uses TRBV5-1 and TRBJ2-2; TRBD1 might be the D (6 bases). V lost 5 bases, J lost 5 bases, and 13 bases lay in between. The CDR3 contains 14 residues. The germline V gene encodes CDR1 SGHRS and CDR2 YFSETQ.

This rearrangement joins TRBV11-3 to TRBJ2-3, with a weak D call TRBD1 (6 bases). Trimming cost V 5 bases and J 1 base, with 10 bases left between them. CDR1 and CDR2 (germline): SGHNT, YENEEA. CDR3 length: 14 amino acids. The CDR3 DNA follows: TGTGCCAGCAGCCTCAGGGGTGGCACAGATACGCAGTATTTT. Its protein is CASSLRGGTDTQYF.

J is TRBJ2-5 and V is TRBV5-1; TRBD2 matches at 11 bases. This CDR3 has 15 residues. Per germline, CDR1 SGHRS and CDR2 YFSETQ. The V segment lost 5 bases and the J segment 1 base; nucleotides outside the gene matches: 4. CDR3 nucleotides: TGCGCCAGCAGACGACTAGCGGGGCCCCAAGAGACCCAGTACTTC. Translated, it gives CASRRLAGPQETQYF.

On this clone itself: Other DNA variants within this sample encode the same CDR3. The gene calls are TRBV5-1 and TRBJ2-3; TRBD2 agrees at 9 bases. The V segment lost 0 bases and the J segment 1 base; nucleotides outside the gene matches: 0. The CDR3 consists of 15 residues. Germline values: CDR1 SGHRS, CDR2 YFSETQ. Here the CDR3 reads CASSLASGGTDTQYF. CDR3 in DNA: TGCGCCAGCAGCTTGGCTAGCGGGGGCACAGATACGCAGTATTTT.